Listed below are T cell receptor beta chains from one sample, sequenced in a study of blood T cells in healthy people across ages. TCRdb passed the 5' RACE reads through MiXCR, listing each CDR3 protein once. The table includes roughly 700,000 distinct CDR3 sequences, around a quarter detected once. The data were also submitted as part of a second study, on T cells of mothers and their children.

Sample: blood. These receptors were taken from a boy between 10 and 17 years old in good health. Each CDR3 is given with its conserved first and last residue. D genes are given only for firm matches. Clone size is given for some rows only: seen once, a few or many times, or a class if the clone is expanded.

NA	TRBV27	TRBD2	TRBJ2-5	TGTGCCAGCAGTACCCGCGAGCGGGGAAAAGAGACCCAGTACTTC	CASSTRERGKETQYF
NA	TRBV5-1	NA	TRBJ1-6	TGCGCCAGCAGCCCGAGGACAGTGAATAATTCACCCCTCCACTTT	CASSPRTVNNSPLHF
few	TRBV28	NA	TRBJ2-3	TGTGCCAGCAGCCCGGAGTGGAAGGCACTTCTCGCAGATACGCAGTATTTT	CASSPEWKALLADTQYF
few	TRBV11-2	NA	TRBJ2-5	TGTGCCAGCAGCTTAGATCGATTAGAAGAGACCCAGTACTTC	CASSLDRLEETQYF
NA	TRBV12-5	NA	TRBJ1-2	TGTGCTAGTGGCCCTGGGGGGCTGGTAAATGGCTACACCTTC	CASGPGGLVNGYTF
NA	TRBV3-1	NA	TRBJ2-7	TGTGCCAGCAGCCAAGGAGGAGGGACTGTCCACGAGCAGTACTTC	CASSQGGGTVHEQYF
few	TRBV6-5	NA	TRBJ1-2	TGTGCCAGCAGTTTGTCCTTCGGGGCCACTAACTATGGCTACACCTTC	CASSLSFGATNYGYTF
few	TRBV2	TRBD2	TRBJ2-1	TGTGCCAGCAGTGGCGGGGGAGCTTTGTATGAGCAGTTCTTC	CASSGGGALYEQFF
few	TRBV5-1	NA	TRBJ2-1	TGCGCCAGCAGCTTCACCTCAGGGAGTGCTCGGGAAGAGCAGTTCTTC	CASSFTSGSAREEQFF
few	TRBV6-2/TRBV6-3	TRBD2	TRBJ2-5	TGTGCCAGCACCACACTAGCGGCGGGGGAGACCCAGTACTTC	CASTTLAAGETQYF
few	TRBV27	NA	TRBJ2-7	TGTGCCAGCAGTTTAACGAGAGCCTACGAGCAGTACTTC	CASSLTRAYEQYF
NA	TRBV27	NA	TRBJ2-1	TGTGCCAGCAGTTCCGCCCTCCGGATCGATGAGCAGTTCTTC	CASSSALRIDEQFF
NA	TRBV7-3	TRBD1	TRBJ1-1	TGTGCCAGCAGCCCCACCCGAGACAGGGGGCTCACTGAAGCTTTCTTT	CASSPTRDRGLTEAFF
NA	TRBV13	TRBD2	TRBJ2-5	TGTGCCAGCAGCATACTAGCGGGGGGATCTCAAGAGACCCAGTACTTC	CASSILAGGSQETQYF
NA	TRBV12-3/TRBV12-4	NA	TRBJ1-4	TGTGCCAGCAGTTCAGCAGGGTTAGACGAAAAACTGTTTTTT	CASSSAGLDEKLFF
NA	TRBV20-1	TRBD1	TRBJ2-7	TGCAGTGCTAGTAAGACAGGGCTCGAGCAGTACTTC	CSASKTGLEQYF
NA	TRBV5-1	NA	TRBJ2-7	TGCGCCAGCAGCGGGAGTCTGTATGAGCAGTACTTC	CASSGSLYEQYF
few	TRBV10-1	NA	TRBJ1-5	TGCGCCAGCACCCCCGGCTCAGGGATTAGCAATCAGCCCCAGCATTTT	CASTPGSGISNQPQHF
few	TRBV6-2/TRBV6-3	NA	TRBJ2-5	TGTGCCAGCAGTTCCCCTTGGGTGGGAGACCAAGAGACCCAGTACTTC	CASSSPWVGDQETQYF
few	TRBV5-1	NA	TRBJ1-4	TGCGCCAGCAGCTTTGACGGTGGGAAGGAAAAACTGTTTTTT	CASSFDGGKEKLFF
NA	TRBV9	NA	TRBJ2-3	TGTGCCAGCAGCTCTGAGGGGGGAGGGCCCTCAGATACGCAGTATTTT	CASSSEGGGPSDTQYF
NA	TRBV7-2	NA	TRBJ2-3	TGTGCCAGCAGCTTAGGACGGGATAGCAATCAGCCCCAGTATTTT	CASSLGRDSNQPQYF
few	TRBV7-8	NA	TRBJ2-5	TGTGCCAGCTTCAGACAGCCGGATAAGACCCAGTACTTC	CASFRQPDKTQYF
NA	TRBV28	NA	TRBJ2-4	TGTGCCAGCAGTCGGGGGAGAGGGGACATTCAGTACTTC	CASSRGRGDIQYF
NA	TRBV14	TRBD2	TRBJ2-1	TGTGCCAGCAGCCAAGGGACTAGCGGGGCCTACAATGAGCAGTTCTTC	CASSQGTSGAYNEQFF
NA	TRBV28	TRBD1	TRBJ2-7	TGTGCCAGCAGGTTAACAGGGGCAGCCGAGCAGTACTTC	CASRLTGAAEQYF
NA	TRBV21-1	NA	TRBJ2-1	TGTGCCAGCAGCCCCGACAGGGACTGCGACAATGAGCAGTTCTTC	CASSPDRDCDNEQFF
few	TRBV5-1	NA	TRBJ2-4	TGCGCCAGCAGCTTGTATGGAGGGTGGGGACAAATATCGCTTCAGTACTTC	CASSLYGGWGQISLQYF
NA	TRBV14	NA	TRBJ2-5	TGTGCCAGCAGCCAAATACTACAAGGGATGGAGACCCAGTACTTC	CASSQILQGMETQYF
few	TRBV4-2	TRBD1	TRBJ1-4	TGTGCCAGCAGCCAAGACGGTGGGACAGGGGTTGCAAAACTGTTTTTT	CASSQDGGTGVAKLFF
few	TRBV4-3	NA	TRBJ2-7	TGCGCCAGCAGCCAAGATGGCACGGGACGGGGCATCGACGAGCAGTACTTC	CASSQDGTGRGIDEQYF
few	TRBV6-1	TRBD1	TRBJ1-1	TGTGCCACCAGAAGGGGGCGCGGGACTGAAGCTTTCTTT	CATRRGRGTEAFF
NA	TRBV5-6	TRBD2	TRBJ2-2	TGTGCCAGCGGCCGGGAGGGCCAAAGCGGGGAGCTGTTTTTT	CASGREGQSGELFF
few	TRBV6-2/TRBV6-3	NA	TRBJ1-1	TGTGCCAGCGCTCCCAGGGCCCTGAACACTGAAGCTTTCTTT	CASAPRALNTEAFF
NA	TRBV2	NA	TRBJ2-5	TGTGCCAGCAGTGGGGGCCTAGTGTCCCAAGAGACCCAGTACTTC	CASSGGLVSQETQYF
NA	TRBV12-3/TRBV12-4	NA	TRBJ2-6	TGTGCCAGCAGTCCTATACTCTCTGGGGCCAACGTCCTGACTTTC	CASSPILSGANVLTF
NA	TRBV12-3/TRBV12-4	TRBD2	TRBJ2-1	TGTGCCAGCACCATGACTAGCGGGGGGGCCAATGAGCAGTTCTTC	CASTMTSGGANEQFF
NA	TRBV27	TRBD1	TRBJ2-5	TGTGCCAGCAGTTTATCGTGGACAGGGTCCCAAGAGACCCAGTACTTC	CASSLSWTGSQETQYF
few	TRBV15	NA	TRBJ2-4	TGTGCCACGAGACTAGACCAACTAGCCAAAAACATTCAGTACTTC	CATRLDQLAKNIQYF
NA	TRBV28	TRBD1	TRBJ1-4	TGTGCCAGCAGTACCCGGACAGGTCCGAATGAAAAACTGTTTTTT	CASSTRTGPNEKLFF
few	TRBV6-5	NA	TRBJ2-5	TGTGCCAGCAGTACGGTCCGCGGGGAGACCCAGTACTTC	CASSTVRGETQYF
few	TRBV6-5	TRBD2	TRBJ2-7	TGTGCCAGCACTCTGACTAGCGGGGATGGGGAGCAGTACTTC	CASTLTSGDGEQYF
few	TRBV2	TRBD2	TRBJ2-1	TGTGCCAGCAGCACTACCGGGACTAGCGGGGGGACCTACAATGAGCAGTTCTTC	CASSTTGTSGGTYNEQFF
few	TRBV10-3	TRBD1	TRBJ2-7	TGTGCCATCAGTGATTCGCAACAGGGGTTCGACGAGCAGTACTTC	CAISDSQQGFDEQYF
NA	TRBV27	NA	TRBJ2-1	TGTGCCAGCAGTTGGGACACCTACAATGAGCAGTTCTTC	CASSWDTYNEQFF
NA	TRBV28	NA	TRBJ1-3	TGTGCCAGCACCGCGAGGGACTCCCCTAGAAACACCATATATTTT	CASTARDSPRNTIYF
NA	TRBV5-1	NA	TRBJ1-2	TGCGCCAGCAGCTTGGGTGAGGGGCAAGGCTACACCTTC	CASSLGEGQGYTF
NA	TRBV4-1	NA	TRBJ2-5	TGCGCCAGCAGCCAAGTGCACCAAGAGACCCAGTACTTC	CASSQVHQETQYF
NA	TRBV20-1	NA	TRBJ2-3	TGCAGTGCTAGCGGCCACTATAACACAGATACGCAGTATTTT	CSASGHYNTDTQYF
NA	TRBV20-1	TRBD1	TRBJ2-5	TGCAGTCAACGACAGGGCCTAGAGACCCAGTACTTC	CSQRQGLETQYF
NA	TRBV27	NA	TRBJ1-5	TGTGCCAGCAGTGCTACCCTCCCAGAGCCCCAGCATTTT	CASSATLPEPQHF
NA	TRBV7-9	TRBD2	TRBJ2-7	TGTGCCAGCAGCCCCCGACTAGCGGGGGGGATCTCCTACGAGCAGTACTTC	CASSPRLAGGISYEQYF
NA	TRBV7-2	NA	TRBJ1-6	TGTGCCAGCAGCGAGGGGGGAGGGCCCCTCCACTTT	CASSEGGGPLHF
NA	TRBV6-5	NA	TRBJ2-7	TGTGCCAGCAGTTACTCGTCCGACAGGCTCTACGAGCAGTACTTC	CASSYSSDRLYEQYF